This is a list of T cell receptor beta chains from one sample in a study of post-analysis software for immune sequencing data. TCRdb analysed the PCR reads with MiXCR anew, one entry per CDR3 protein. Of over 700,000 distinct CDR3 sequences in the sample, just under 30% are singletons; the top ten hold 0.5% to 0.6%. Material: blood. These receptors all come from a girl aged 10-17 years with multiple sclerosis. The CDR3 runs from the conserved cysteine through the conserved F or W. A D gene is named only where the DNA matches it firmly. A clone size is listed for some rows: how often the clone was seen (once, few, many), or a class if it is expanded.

CDR3: CASTVPGQGTPTAEQFF; DNA: TGTGCCAGCACCGTCCCGGGACAGGGTACCCCAACCGCTGAGCAGTTCTTC; J: TRBJ2-1; V: TRBV25-1; size: NA; D: TRBD1
CDR3: CASRGIRDRGQDTQYF; DNA: TGTGCCAGCAGGGGTATCCGGGACAGGGGTCAAGATACGCAGTATTTT; J: TRBJ2-3; V: TRBV6-1; size: NA; D: TRBD1
CDR3: CASSSRGISNEQFF; DNA: TGTGCCAGCAGCTCCAGAGGCATTTCCAATGAGCAGTTCTTC; J: TRBJ2-1; V: TRBV9; size: NA; D: NA
CDR3: CSVLNLRGTQYF; DNA: TGCAGCGTCCTTAACCTCCGGGGTACGCAGTATTTT; J: TRBJ2-3; V: TRBV29-1; size: NA; D: NA
CDR3: CASSPTYRAPFYGYTF; DNA: TGTGCCAGCAGTCCAACCTATAGGGCCCCCTTCTATGGCTACACCTTC; J: TRBJ1-2; V: TRBV7-2; size: few; D: NA
CDR3: CSVETRPLREQYF; DNA: TGCAGCGTTGAGACAAGACCCCTCCGGGAGCAGTACTTC; J: TRBJ2-7; V: TRBV29-1; size: NA; D: NA
CDR3: CASSYLIFTLRGAEDEQFF; DNA: TGTGCCAGCAGTTATCTCATCTTTACTCTCCGGGGGGCCGAGGATGAGCAGTTCTTC; J: TRBJ2-1; V: TRBV6-2/TRBV6-3; size: few; D: NA
CDR3: CAIRDRGHSGYTF; DNA: TGTGCCATCAGGGACAGGGGGCATTCTGGCTACACCTTC; J: TRBJ1-2; V: TRBV10-3; size: NA; D: TRBD1
CDR3: CSASGLAGLETQYF; DNA: TGCAGTGCATCAGGACTAGCGGGACTAGAGACCCAGTACTTC; J: TRBJ2-5; V: TRBV20-1; size: many; D: TRBD2
CDR3: CASSFPGQGAPGEQFF; DNA: TGTGCCAGCAGTTTTCCGGGACAGGGGGCGCCAGGTGAGCAGTTCTTC; J: TRBJ2-1; V: TRBV6-5; size: NA; D: TRBD1
CDR3: CASRAALGYNEQFF; DNA: TGTGCCAGCCGAGCCGCCTTGGGTTACAATGAGCAGTTCTTC; J: TRBJ2-1; V: TRBV27; size: NA; D: NA
CDR3: CASSYSGVSDIQYF; DNA: TGTGCCAGCAGTTACTCCGGGGTTTCGGACATTCAGTACTTC; J: TRBJ2-4; V: TRBV6-5; size: many; D: NA
CDR3: CASSLGTPSTDTQYF; DNA: TGCGCCAGCAGCTTGGGTACTCCTAGCACAGATACGCAGTATTTT; J: TRBJ2-3; V: TRBV5-1; size: many; D: NA
CDR3: CASSQPGQGGYTF; DNA: TGCGCCAGCAGCCAGCCGGGACAGGGGGGCTACACCTTC; J: TRBJ1-2; V: TRBV4-1; size: NA; D: TRBD1
CDR3: CASSSPGTAQETQYF; DNA: TGTGCCAGCAGTTCCCCCGGGACAGCTCAAGAGACCCAGTACTTC; J: TRBJ2-5; V: TRBV28; size: few; D: TRBD1
CDR3: CSARRLIGASGSLMNEQFF; DNA: TGCAGTGCTAGAAGGTTGATTGGGGCTAGCGGGAGTTTAATGAATGAGCAGTTCTTC; J: TRBJ2-1; V: TRBV20-1; size: few; D: TRBD2
CDR3: CSVKNSGTVAFF; DNA: TGCAGCGTTAAAAATTCCGGGACAGTGGCTTTCTTT; J: TRBJ1-1; V: TRBV29-1; size: few; D: TRBD1
CDR3: CACGANEKLFF; DNA: TGTGCCTGTGGGGCAAATGAAAAACTGTTTTTT; J: TRBJ1-4; V: TRBV7-9; size: NA; D: NA
CDR3: CASSELGGMSNEQFF; DNA: TGTGCCAGCAGTGAACTCGGTGGGATGAGCAATGAGCAGTTCTTC; J: TRBJ2-1; V: TRBV6-1; size: NA; D: NA
CDR3: CASSNPSGSYEQYF; DNA: TGTGCCAGCAGCAATCCTAGCGGGAGCTACGAGCAGTACTTC; J: TRBJ2-7; V: TRBV13; size: few; D: TRBD2
CDR3: CASSRRRGSDEQYF; DNA: TGTGCCAGCAGTCGACGGCGGGGGTCCGACGAGCAGTACTTC; J: TRBJ2-7; V: TRBV12-3/TRBV12-4; size: many; D: TRBD2
CDR3: CATTPGETQYF; DNA: TGTGCCACCACACCGGGGGAGACCCAGTACTTC; J: TRBJ2-5; V: TRBV18; size: NA; D: NA
CDR3: CASSPAGTGRIEQYF; DNA: TGTGCCAGCTCTCCGGCCGGGACAGGCCGGATAGAGCAGTACTTC; J: TRBJ2-5; V: TRBV18; size: NA; D: TRBD1
CDR3: CASSYSVLPSYEQYF; DNA: TGTGCCAGCAGTTACTCGGTTTTACCGAGCTACGAGCAGTACTTC; J: TRBJ2-7; V: TRBV6-2/TRBV6-3; size: NA; D: NA
CDR3: CSAEDRGSSGNAIYF; DNA: TGCAGTGCAGAGGACAGGGGGTCCTCTGGAAACGCCATATATTTT; J: TRBJ1-3; V: TRBV20-1; size: NA; D: TRBD1
CDR3: CSADRPSYGYTF; DNA: TGCAGTGCCGACCGGCCCTCCTATGGCTACACCTTC; J: TRBJ1-2; V: TRBV20-1; size: few; D: NA
CDR3: CSANRDSTNQPQHF; DNA: TGCAGTGCTAACCGGGACAGTACCAATCAGCCCCAGCATTTT; J: TRBJ1-5; V: TRBV20-1; size: NA; D: TRBD1
CDR3: CASSWTSPHYEQYF; DNA: TGTGCCAGCAGTTGGACTAGCCCCCACTACGAGCAGTACTTC; J: TRBJ2-7; V: TRBV12-3/TRBV12-4; size: few; D: TRBD2
CDR3: CSAQTPIPGGETQYF; DNA: TGCAGTGCTCAGACCCCCATCCCGGGGGGAGAGACCCAGTACTTC; J: TRBJ2-5; V: TRBV20-1; size: few; D: TRBD2
CDR3: CSARGGPGGAGELFF; DNA: TGCAGTGCTAGAGGTGGTCCTGGTGGGGCCGGGGAGCTGTTTTTT; J: TRBJ2-2; V: TRBV20-1; size: few; D: NA
CDR3: CASSSAGDRGTGELFF; DNA: TGCGCCAGCAGCTCCGCCGGAGACAGGGGCACCGGGGAGCTGTTTTTT; J: TRBJ2-2; V: TRBV5-1; size: few; D: TRBD1
CDR3: CASSSRGQRNQPQHF; DNA: TGTGCCAGCAGCAGCAGGGGGCAGCGCAATCAGCCCCAGCATTTT; J: TRBJ1-5; V: TRBV21-1; size: NA; D: NA
CDR3: CSASDGAVSYNEQYF; DNA: TGCAGTGCTAGCGACGGGGCCGTTTCCTACAATGAGCAGTACTTC; J: TRBJ2-7; V: TRBV20-1; size: NA; D: NA
CDR3: CASSHRTGEIGGYTF; DNA: TGCGCCAGCAGCCACCGGACGGGGGAGATAGGTGGCTACACCTTC; J: TRBJ1-2; V: TRBV4-1; size: NA; D: NA
CDR3: CASSGDRGEQFF; DNA: TGTGCCAGCAGTGGCGACAGAGGTGAGCAGTTCTTC; J: TRBJ2-1; V: TRBV12-3/TRBV12-4; size: NA; D: NA
CDR3: CSVEVGTPYEQYF; DNA: TGCAGCGTTGAGGTCGGGACCCCCTACGAGCAGTACTTC; J: TRBJ2-7; V: TRBV29-1; size: many; D: NA
CDR3: CASTTTGFSNQPQHF; DNA: TGTGCCAGCACCACGACTGGTTTTAGCAATCAGCCCCAGCATTTT; J: TRBJ1-5; V: TRBV27; size: NA; D: NA
CDR3: CASSSGEDSPLHF; DNA: TGCGCCAGCAGCTCGGGTGAGGATTCACCCCTCCACTTT; J: TRBJ1-6; V: TRBV5-1; size: NA; D: NA
CDR3: CASSWGRTEAEAFF; DNA: TGCGCCAGCAGCTGGGGGAGGACAGAAGCTGAAGCTTTCTTT; J: TRBJ1-1; V: TRBV5-1; size: NA; D: NA
CDR3: CASSYLGGTNSDTQYF; DNA: TGTGCCAGCAGTTACCTGGGGGGGACTAACTCGGATACGCAGTATTTT; J: TRBJ2-3; V: TRBV6-6; size: few; D: TRBD2
CDR3: CASSGYRAQGPYGYTF; DNA: TGCGCCAGCAGCGGCTACCGGGCCCAAGGCCCCTATGGCTACACCTTC; J: TRBJ1-2; V: TRBV4-1; size: NA; D: NA
CDR3: CASSPPPKDRFYEQYF; DNA: TGTGCCAGCAGCCCTCCCCCGAAAGACAGATTCTACGAGCAGTACTTC; J: TRBJ2-7; V: TRBV7-9; size: NA; D: NA
CDR3: CASKDRGCLGTDTQYF; DNA: TGTGCCAGCAAGGATAGGGGCTGCCTGGGAACAGATACGCAGTATTTT; J: TRBJ2-3; V: TRBV12-3/TRBV12-4; size: NA; D: NA
CDR3: CSAPAGGTFGNEQYF; DNA: TGCAGTGCCCCAGCAGGGGGGACCTTCGGGAATGAGCAGTACTTC; J: TRBJ2-7; V: TRBV20-1; size: NA; D: NA